Presented here are 32 T cell receptor beta chains from one specimen sequenced in a study of OX40 agonist ivuxolimab in advanced cancers. Sequencing was performed with immunoSEQ multiplex PCR; in TCRdb, only in-frame clones are kept and a portion is missing. The sample carries 90,000 to 100,000 clones, roughly nine tenths recorded once. Sequenced here: CD4+ or CD8+ T cells sorted from blood, sampled in a trial of the OX40 agonist ivuxolimab. Receptors were obtained from an adult with an advanced solid tumor such as melanoma, head and neck, liver or kidney cancer.

This chain connects TRBV4-1 to TRBJ2-7; 8 positions agree with TRBD2. This CDR3 has 14 residues. In germline, CDR1 is MGHRA, CDR2 YSYEKL. Germline trimming cut 6 bases from V and 0 bases from J; bases unmatched to any gene: 4. CDR3 nucleotides: TGCGCCAGCAGGCAGAGCGGGAGCTCCTACGAGCAGTACTTC. Translation: CASRQSGSSYEQYF.

The chain links TRBV18 to TRBJ1-1; 8 bases agree with TRBD1. The CDR3 totals 13 residues. Germline loops: CDR1 KGHSH, CDR2 LQKENI. V trimming: 6 bases; J trimming: 7 bases; junction bases outside the gene matches: 7. In DNA form, the CDR3 reads TGTGCCAGCTCTCCTACAGGGGGTATTGAAGCTTTCTTT. This translates into CASSPTGGIEAFF.

With respect to this clone: The identical CDR3 is also encoded by other nucleotide sequences in the sample. The CDR3 coding sequence is TGTGCCAGCAGGAGGGCAATGAACACTGAAGCTTTCTTT. Translation gives CASRRAMNTEAFF. V is TRBV6-1 and J is TRBJ1-1; D gene ambiguous. V dropped 6 bases and J dropped 0 bases, with 8 bases sitting between them. From germline, CDR1 is MNHNS and CDR2 SASEGT. The CDR3 consists of 13 residues.

This clone was recorded once. The chain uses TRBV5-1 and TRBJ1-2; tentatively, D is TRBD1 (6 bases). The CDR3 is made up of 13 amino acids. Per the germline V gene, CDR1 is SGHRS and CDR2 is YFSETQ. V was cut by 2 bases and J by 8 bases, with 13 bases left in between. DNA of the CDR3: TGCGCCAGCAGCTTCCGGGAACAGGGAGGCTACACCTTC. This encodes CASSFREQGGYTF.

The J gene is TRBJ1-4, the V gene TRBV6-1; the match to TRBD1 covers 8 bases. CDR1 and CDR2 from the germline V gene are MNHNS and SASEGT. V dropped 3 bases and J dropped 0; count of bases not matched to a gene: 15. This CDR3 has 20 residues. The CDR3 region is CASSDWARGLRGATNEKLFF. The CDR3 DNA sequence: TGTGCCAGCAGTGACTGGGCCAGGGGGCTTCGGGGTGCAACTAATGAAAAACTGTTTTTT.

V and J are TRBV5-6 and TRBJ1-2; no reliable D call. Trimming shortened V by 0 bases and J by 4 bases, and 7 bases separated the two germline ends. The CDR3 spans 13 residues. The germline CDR1 and CDR2 sequences are SGHDT and YYEEEE. The CDR3 is CASSLDSGYGYTF. CDR3 coding DNA: TGTGCCAGCAGCTTGGACAGTGGCTATGGCTACACCTTC.

As DNA, the CDR3 is TGTGCCAGCAGCGCCGCCTTAGGGTGGGATACGCAGTATTTT. It encodes CASSAALGWDTQYF. The chain uses TRBV5-8 and TRBJ2-3; D not certain. CDR1 is SGHTS, CDR2 YDEGEE, per germline. The germline V and J ends were trimmed by 4 bases and 6 bases, with 15 bases remaining between them. This CDR3 has 14 residues.

This chain uses TRBV18 with TRBJ2-3; D is undetermined. Trimming removed 6 bases at V and 6 bases at J, with 7 bases between. Per the germline V gene, CDR1 is KGHSH and CDR2 is LQKENI. The length of the CDR3 is 11 residues. CDR3 protein: CASSPLDTQYF. The CDR3 nucleotides read TGTGCCAGCTCGCCGTTGGATACGCAGTATTTT.

This chain connects TRBV11-2 to TRBJ2-1, with 9 bases identical to TRBD2. J gave up 5 bases and V 5 bases, and 13 bases lay outside the gene matches. From germline, CDR1 is SGHAT and CDR2 FQNNGV. The CDR3 totals 17 residues. Here the CDR3 reads CASSPPSGADYDNEQFF. CDR3 in DNA: TGTGCCAGCAGCCCACCTAGCGGGGCCGACTACGACAATGAGCAGTTCTTC.

The chain has TRBV5-6 and TRBJ1-2, with D hard to call. Trimming cost V 0 bases and J 8 bases, with 11 bases left between them. The germline V gene encodes CDR1 SGHDT and CDR2 YYEEEE. The CDR3 loop spans 13 amino acids. CDR3: CASSLDTAGGYTF. The CDR3 bases are TGTGCCAGCAGCTTGGACACGGCGGGGGGCTACACCTTC.

V usage is TRBV5-4 and J usage is TRBJ2-3; 8 bases fit TRBD1. Germline CDR1 SGHNT, CDR2 YYREEE (reference sequence). With 4 bases clipped from V and 1 base from J, the junction kept 8 bases outside the gene matches. This CDR3 has 16 amino acids. CDR3 coding DNA: TGTGCCAGCAGCACCCACCCGACAGGGGGCACAGATACGCAGTATTTT. It encodes CASSTHPTGGTDTQYF.

The chain recombines TRBV7-9 with TRBJ2-5; the match to TRBD2 covers 11 bases. The CDR3 extends over 12 amino acids. The germline gives CDR1 SEHNR, CDR2 FQNEAQ (reference sequence). The CDR3 nucleotides read TGTGCTTCAGGGACTAGCGGCGAGACCCAGTACTTC. It specifies CASGTSGETQYF.

The rearrangement uses TRBV29-1 and TRBJ1-2; unclear D gene. CDR1 and CDR2 (germline): SQVTM, ANQGSEA. This CDR3 is built from 9 residues. V dropped 5 bases and J dropped 7 bases, with 5 bases sitting between them. CDR3 in amino acids: CSVSPGYTF. Written as DNA, the CDR3 is TGCAGCGTTAGCCCTGGCTACACCTTC. The whole variable domain, remainder taken from reference TRBV29-1 and TRBJ1-2, is SAVISQKPSRDICQRGTSLTIQCQVDSQVTMMFWYRQQPGQSLTLIATANQGSEATYESGFVIDKFPISRPNLTFSTLTVSNMSPEDSSIYLCSVSPGYTFGSGTRLTVV.

The chain carries TRBV28 and TRBJ1-2; D unresolved. CDR1 is MDHEN and CDR2 is SYDVKM in the germline V gene. There are 15 residues in the CDR3. Trimming took 4 bases from V and 4 from J, leaving 16 bases between them. Written as DNA, the CDR3 is TGTGCCAGCAGTTCCGTCGCCCTTTCGGGCTATGGCTACACCTTC. It codes for CASSSVALSGYGYTF.

CDR3 nucleotide sequence: TGTGCCAGCAGGAGGGGAGTCACCGGGGAGCTGTTTTTT. Translated: CASRRGVTGELFF. The rearrangement uses TRBV28 and TRBJ2-2; D may be TRBD1 or TRBD2 (5 bases each). The germline V gene has CDR1 MDHEN and CDR2 SYDVKM. V lost 6 bases, J lost 4 bases, and 9 bases lay in between. This CDR3 has 13 amino acids.

The genes are TRBV6-1 and TRBJ1-2, with D perhaps TRBD1 (5 bases). Germline CDR1 MNHNS, CDR2 SASEGT. Trimming left V 4 bases short and J 8 bases short, with 29 bases between. The CDR3 totals 18 residues. CDR3 sequence (DNA): TGTGCCAGCAGTGCTCCCGGGGGTAAAGGGGCTACAAAGGCGGGCTACACCTTC. Its protein product is CASSAPGGKGATKAGYTF.

This sequence joins TRBV6-5 and TRBJ2-7; D could derive from TRBD1 or TRBD2 (6 bases each). This CDR3 contains 14 residues. Germline CDR1 reads MNHEY; CDR2 reads SVGAGI. Trimming stripped 2 bases from V and 7 bases from J, with 15 bases between. CDR3 in amino acids: CASSYGGRPEEQYF. Here the CDR3 DNA reads TGTGCCAGCAGTTACGGGGGGCGACCGGAGGAGCAGTACTTC.

This clone was counted a few times. The V gene is TRBV7-6, the J gene TRBJ1-1; tentatively, D is TRBD1 (5 bases). Per germline, CDR1 SGHVS and CDR2 FNYEAQ. Between the trimmed V and J ends, which lost 5 bases and 4 bases, there was a span of 11 bases. The CDR3 consists of 13 residues. CDR3 in DNA: TGTGCCAGCAGCCGAGGGCAGGGCACTGAAGCTTTCTTT. This codes for CASSRGQGTEAFF.

The genes are TRBV6-1 and TRBJ2-2; a weak D match, TRBD1 (6 bases). Germline lookup yields CDR1 MNHNS and CDR2 SASEGT. The CDR3 covers 13 residues. Between the trimmed V and J ends, which lost 4 bases and 5 bases, there was a span of 8 bases. CDR3 protein: CASSGQGTGELFF. The CDR3 region has the DNA TGTGCCAGCAGTGGTCAGGGGACCGGGGAGCTGTTTTTT.

The rearrangement uses TRBV16 and TRBJ1-3; D is ambiguous. Germline CDR1 reads KGHSY; CDR2 reads FQNENV. The V end was cut by 2 bases, the J end by 0 bases, with 8 bases between. The CDR3 contains 15 residues. The CDR3 region is CASSQGVSSGNTIYF. CDR3 DNA: TGTGCCAGCAGCCAAGGGGTGAGCTCTGGAAACACCATATATTTT.

The chain employs TRBV29-1 and TRBJ1-4, with D hard to call. Germline V lookup: CDR1 SQVTM, CDR2 ANQGSEA. The V gene lost 4 bases and the J gene lost 0 bases, with 12 bases spanning the gap. CDR3 length: 15 residues. The CDR3 loop is CSVGVGSSTNEKLFF. The CDR3 DNA is TGCAGCGTTGGGGTAGGCTCCTCAACTAATGAAAAACTGTTTTTT.

The genes are TRBV14 and TRBJ2-7; D uncertain. V was clipped by 4 bases and J by 7 bases, with 14 bases between them. CDR3 length: 13 amino acids. Germline V gene lookup returns CDR1 SGHDN and CDR2 FVKESK. CDR3 sequence (DNA): TGTGCCAGCAGCCCGACGGGCCCCCGGGAGCAGTACTTC. Residues: CASSPTGPREQYF. Full variable domain (missing parts from reference TRBV14 and TRBJ2-7): EAGVTQFPSHSVIEKGQTVTLRCDPISGHDNLYWYRRVMGKEIKFLLHFVKESKQDESGMPNNRFLAERTGGTYSTLKVQPAELEDSGVYFCASSPTGPREQYFGPGTRLTVT.

In its sample, this clone was seen a few times. CDR3 in amino acids: CASSEGAGGPYEQYF. CDR3 bases: TGTGCCAGCAGTGAGGGCGCGGGGGGCCCGTACGAGCAGTACTTC. The rearrangement uses TRBV6-1 and TRBJ2-7; 8 bases are a match to TRBD2. This CDR3 region has 15 residues. J was trimmed by 4 bases and V by 3 bases; bases with no gene match: 8. Germline loops: CDR1 MNHNS, CDR2 SASEGT.

The V and J genes are TRBV5-1 and TRBJ2-1; 10 bases fit TRBD2. The CDR3 length is 15 residues. Unmatched junction bases numbered 11, after V lost 5 bases and J lost 9 bases. Germline V CDR1 and CDR2: SGHRS, YFSETQ. The CDR3 region is CASRAGTSVLGEQFF. The CDR3 region has the DNA TGCGCCAGCAGGGCCGGGACTAGCGTCTTAGGTGAGCAGTTCTTC.

The chain employs TRBV5-1 and TRBJ1-1; no clear D. The germline V gene encodes CDR1 SGHRS and CDR2 YFSETQ. The CDR3 length is 13 residues. Between the trimmed V and J ends, which lost 6 bases and 1 base, there was a span of 10 bases. CDR3 DNA sequence: TGCGCCAGCAACGCAGAGGAGAACACTGAAGCTTTCTTT. It is translated as CASNAEENTEAFF.

V usage is TRBV10-3 and J usage is TRBJ1-1, with D uncertain. The V end was cut by 10 bases, the J end by 0 bases, with 12 bases between. CDR1 ENHRY and CDR2 SYGVKD come from the germline V gene. CDR3 length: 13 residues. DNA of the CDR3: TGTGCCACGGAACAGTCCCTGAACACTGAAGCTTTCTTT. Translating it yields CATEQSLNTEAFF.

The V call is TRBV7-2, the J call TRBJ2-2; 8 bases align to TRBD2. The V and J ends lost 6 bases and 1 base, in that order; junction bases with no gene match: 4. CDR1 and CDR2 (germline): SGHTA, FQGNSA. The CDR3 consists of 15 residues. The CDR3 region is CASSRAGVNTGELFF. CDR3 bases: TGTGCCAGCAGTCGAGCGGGAGTGAACACCGGGGAGCTGTTTTTT.

The chain uses TRBV5-4 and TRBJ2-7, with D tentatively TRBD2 (7 bases). Between the trimmed V and J ends, which lost 4 bases and 5 bases, there was a span of 22 bases. Germline V gene sequence: CDR1 SGHNT, CDR2 YYREEE (reference sequence). The CDR3 extends over 16 amino acids. The chain's CDR3 is CASSRGGGRSEHEQYF. The DNA of the CDR3 is TGTGCCAGCAGCCGAGGGGGGGGGAGGAGTGAGCACGAGCAGTACTTC.

The chain uses TRBV23-1 and TRBJ2-1; tentatively, D is TRBD1 (6 bases). TRBV23-1 is labeled an ORF, and its function is uncertain. Trimming left V 0 bases short and J 9 bases short, with 30 bases between. This CDR3 has 20 amino acids. The CDR3 spells CASSQSLRDNRPPLPAEQFF. The CDR3 nucleotides read TGCGCCAGCAGTCAATCGTTGAGGGACAATCGACCCCCTTTGCCCGCTGAGCAGTTCTTC.

This sequence joins TRBV4-2 and TRBJ2-2, with a weak D call TRBD1 (5 bases). From germline, CDR1 is LGHNA and CDR2 YNFKEQ. This CDR3 has 15 residues. The V gene lost 1 base and the J gene lost 5 bases, with 11 bases spanning the gap. Written as DNA, the CDR3 is TGTGCCAGCAGCCAAGTCGCAGCAGGGACCGGGGAGCTGTTTTTT. It is translated as CASSQVAAGTGELFF.

The chain links TRBV9 to TRBJ1-1, with D perhaps matching TRBD1 (6 bases). The CDR3 extends over 14 amino acids. Germline values: CDR1 SGDLS, CDR2 YYNGEE. Trimming left V 4 bases short and J 5 bases short, with 15 bases between. The DNA of the CDR3 is TGTGCCAGCAGCCCGAGGGACACCCCAACTGAAGCTTTCTTT. Encoded protein: CASSPRDTPTEAFF.

This clone has only one observation. The chain joins TRBV5-1 to TRBJ2-1; 13 nucleotides align to TRBD2. CDR1 and CDR2 from the germline V gene are SGHRS and YFSETQ. V trimming: 4 bases; J trimming: 8 bases; junction bases outside the gene matches: 12. This CDR3 has 17 amino acids. The CDR3 bases are TGCGCCAGCAGCCTTTTATCAAGGACTAGCGGGAGCGATGAGCAGTTCTTC. Translation: CASSLLSRTSGSDEQFF.